The clone carrying this TCR beta chain was detected a few times. Other nucleotide sequences from this sample produce the same CDR3. In the original processing: Reference gene primer amplification gave nucleated cell count estimates. This table comes from immunoSEQ multiplex PCR, and its TCRdb copy is limited to in-frame clones, with some not included. For V, J and clone size, that table is used; D and trimming come from the DNA. The data show about 280,000 clones, over 75% seen once. This sample stems from a study of blood T cell repertoires in COVID-19. Study background: Samples came from the United States, Italy and Spain, spanning acute and convalescent COVID-19. Sources were T cells, B-cell-depleted T cells, or PBMCs; the material itself was cDNA or gDNA.

CDR3 length: 12 amino acids. Germline V gives CDR1 SNHLY, CDR2 FYNNEI. V was trimmed by 6 bases and J by 3 bases, leaving 9 bases between them. The chain carries TRBV2 and TRBJ2-7, with TRBD1 as a possible D gene (5 bases). Sequencing input: peripheral blood. The TCR sequence derives from a human donor in a cohort sampled during active COVID-19. CDR3 bases: TGTGCCAGCAGCCGCGACAGCTACGAGCAGTACTTC. Its translation is CASSRDSYEQYF.